One sample yielded the 6 T cell receptor beta chains listed below, sequenced in a study of blood T cell repertoires in COVID-19 (dated by TCRdb to 2019 to 2021). Libraries were built with the immunoSEQ multiplex PCR assay. The table comes from immuneACCESS by way of TCRdb, which keeps in-frame sequences with V and J called. Part of the clones is missing from these tables; in studies checked, under half for an unresolved V gene and the rest for unknown reasons. The sample has hundreds of thousands of clones on record, 88% of them singletons. The top ten clones comprise 0.65% to 0.95% of the sample. Source material: peripheral blood. All receptors come from a woman aged 25 to 39 with acute or convalescent COVID-19.

There are a few counts of this clone. The chain employs TRBV5-1 and TRBJ2-1, with 13 bases lining up with TRBD2. CDR1 is SGHRS and CDR2 is YFSETQ in the germline V gene. The CDR3 is 15 amino acids. With V trimmed by 3 bases and J by 7 bases, 4 bases remained unmatched. CDR3 bases: TGCGCCAGCAGCTCCGGGACTAGCGGGATAAATGAGCAGTTCTTC. Amino acid sequence: CASSSGTSGINEQFF.

The V call is TRBV3-1 (or the pseudogene TRBV3-2), the J call TRBJ2-3, with 14 bases fitting TRBD2. CDR3 length: 15 residues. Germline CDR1 LGHDT, CDR2 YNNKEL (reference sequence). The V segment lost 4 bases and the J segment 8 bases; nucleotides outside the gene matches: 5. The CDR3 bases are TGTGCCAGCAGCCCGGGACTAGCGGGAGCGAGTACGCAGTATTTT. This codes for CASSPGLAGASTQYF.

The chain carries TRBV11-3 and TRBJ1-1; D perhaps matches TRBD1 (6 bases). The germline gives CDR1 SGHNT, CDR2 YENEEA. CDR3 size: 15 residues. Between the trimmed V and J ends, which lost 2 bases and 3 bases, there was a span of 13 bases. The CDR3 protein is CASSLNLGGHTEAFF. DNA for the CDR3: TGTGCCAGCAGCTTAAATTTGGGGGGGCACACTGAAGCTTTCTTT. Based on the CDR3 plus reference TRBV11-3 and TRBJ1-1, the full variable domain is EAGVVQSPRYKIIEKKQPVAFWCNPISGHNTLYWYLQNLGQGPELLIRYENEEAVDDSQLPKDRFSAERLKGVDSTLKIQPAELGDSAVYLCASSLNLGGHTEAFFGQGTRLTVV.

The gene calls are TRBV25-1 and TRBJ2-3, with D unclear. Germline V gives CDR1 MGHDK, CDR2 SYGVNS. V lost 5 bases, J lost 10 bases, and 10 bases lay in between. This CDR3 is built from 11 residues. This chain's CDR3 is CASSTKAAQYF. In nucleotides, the CDR3 is TGTGCCAGCAGTACTAAGGCTGCGCAGTATTTT. Using reference TRBV25-1 and TRBJ2-3 for the parts outside the CDR3, the full variable domain is EADIYQTPRYLVIGTGKKITLECSQTMGHDKMYWYQQDPGMELHLIHYSYGVNSTEKGDLSSESTVSRIRTEHFPLTLESARPSHTSQYLCASSTKAAQYFGPGTRLTVL.

This chain connects TRBV7-3 to TRBJ2-1; maybe TRBD2 (6 bases). Between the trimmed V and J ends, which lost 3 bases and 6 bases, there was a span of 15 bases. CDR1 and CDR2 from the germline V gene are SGHTA and FQGTGA. This CDR3 spans 15 amino acids. CDR3 loop: CASSFDGMGGNEQFF. The CDR3 DNA sequence: TGTGCCAGCAGCTTTGACGGAATGGGGGGCAATGAGCAGTTCTTC.

This clone was observed a handful of times. The V call is TRBV16, the J call TRBJ1-3, with 10 bases aligning to TRBD1. V was pared by 2 bases and J by 2 bases, with 3 bases of the junction left unmatched. Germline V CDR1 and CDR2: KGHSY, FQNENV. The CDR3 consists of 16 residues. CDR3: CASSQPGTGAGNTIYF. The CDR3 nucleotides are TGTGCCAGCAGCCAACCCGGGACAGGGGCTGGAAACACCATATATTTT.